The present T cell receptor beta chain was sequenced within a study of blood T cell repertoires in COVID-19. Across the study: PBMCs, B-cell-depleted T cells, or T cells were the source of the cDNA or gDNA that made up the material.

Authors' data handling: Amplification from reference gene primers served as the basis for estimated nucleated cell counts. Clones were read by immunoSEQ multiplex PCR, and TCRdb kept only the in-frame ones, dropping some. The V and J calls and the clone size are those of that table, but D and trimming were determined from the DNA. This sample has about 200,000 clones, with 80% to 90% found just once. Germline assignment: CDR1 KGHSH and CDR2 LQKENI. The CDR3 is 13 amino acids. V was clipped by 3 bases and J by 5 bases; unmatched bases: 4. The chain uses TRBV18 and TRBJ2-7; 7 bases map to TRBD1. The sequence was obtained from a woman between 50 and 59 years old with acute or convalescent COVID-19. Sequenced material: peripheral blood. The CDR3 nucleotides are TGTGCCAGCTCACCCCATACAGGGGACGAGCAGTACTTC. Protein sequence: CASSPHTGDEQYF. Full variable domain (remainder filled in from reference TRBV18 and TRBJ2-7): NAGVMQNPRHLVRRRGQEARLRCSPMKGHSHVYWYRQLPEEGLKFMVYLQKENIIDESGMPKERFSAEFPKEGPSILRIQQVVRGDSAAYFCASSPHTGDEQYFGPGTRLTVT.